The clone carrying this TCR beta chain has only a few counts. Reverse transcription of all isolated RNA meant that expressed TCRB transcripts were sequenced. The repertoire was sequenced with immunoSEQ multiplex PCR; TCRdb's copy has only in-frame clones and lacks some. The sample holds 240,000 or so clones, about 25% seen once. This record belongs to a study of beta chain features in type 1 diabetes. The ends were cut back, 3 bases at V and 4 bases at J, with 10 bases in the middle. The CDR3 covers 14 residues. The germline gives CDR1 MNHEY, CDR2 SMNVEV (reference sequence). The V and J genes are TRBV27 and TRBJ2-1; D not certain. The receptor's source is a man aged 25 to 40 in good health. Sequencing used central memory CD4+ T cells from blood. DNA for the CDR3: TGTGCCAGCAGTTTGAGTAACAGATACAATGAGCAGTTCTTC. Protein sequence: CASSLSNRYNEQFF.